This T cell receptor beta chain was sequenced for a study of CXCR3-negative and CXCR3-positive naive CD8 T cells. Study-level results: The study found CXCR3 expression partially decreased after cryopreservation and ran most assays on fresh PBMCs.

CD45RO-CCR7+CD27+CD95- was the phenotype of naive CD8+ T cells. This CDR3 spans 16 amino acids. Germline-derived CDR1 and CDR2 are MNHEY and SMNVEV (reference sequence). Each TRB cDNA library was prepared by 5' RACE (with UMI labels). TCRdb reanalyzed the 5' RACE reads and collapses them to one entry per CDR3 protein, without DNA. The repertoire table contains 100,000 to 150,000 distinct CDR3 sequences. About this clonotype: Its antigen is unidentified.

The chain couples TRBV27 to TRBJ2-7; as DNA is missing, the TRBD1 call by TCRdb cannot be tested. Source material: naive CXCR3- CD8+ T cells from blood. Sample subset: CD45RO-CCR7+CD27+CD95- naive CD8+ T cells lacking CXCR3 (TNR3-). The receptor comes from a human donor in good health. Some clones in this sample may be carry-over from other donors' samples. The chain's CDR3 is CASRLTGTGSTYEQYF.